This is a list of T cell receptor beta chains from one sample in a study of cytomegalovirus exposure and HLA in healthy donors. This table comes from immunoSEQ multiplex PCR, and its TCRdb copy is limited to in-frame clones, with some not included. The sample includes fewer than 200,000 clones, about 86% of them seen just once. Specimen: PBMCs. The receptors were sampled from a woman aged 30 to 39 in good health and CMV-seronegative. Each CDR3 is given with its conserved first and last residue. Each record gives: V gene, J gene, D gene, clone size, CDR3 protein, CDR3 DNA. The D gene is left open where the match is weak. The listing skips clone size in some rows; elsewhere it reads once, few, many or a size class.

TRBV18	TRBJ2-7	TRBD2	NA	CASSPWEGSSYEQYF	TGTGCCAGCTCACCGTGGGAGGGGAGCTCCTACGAGCAGTACTTC
TRBV14	TRBJ1-4	TRBD1	once	CASSPLQTGPNEKLFF	TGTGCCAGCAGCCCACTACAGACAGGGCCTAATGAAAAACTGTTTTTT
TRBV6-1	TRBJ2-7	TRBD2	NA	CATQGTSGPYEQYF	TGTGCCACACAGGGGACTAGCGGACCCTACGAGCAGTACTTC
TRBV19	TRBJ2-4	NA	NA	CASSILAEGQNSQYF	TGTGCCAGTAGTATTTTAGCGGAAGGACAAAACAGTCAGTACTTC
TRBV5-4	TRBJ2-1	TRBD2	NA	CASSLRTSGSRNEQFF	TGTGCCAGCAGCTTAAGGACTAGCGGGAGTAGGAATGAGCAGTTCTTC
TRBV6-5	TRBJ1-4	TRBD1	NA	CASSYQTGREEKLFF	TGTGCCAGCAGTTACCAGACAGGGCGGGAAGAAAAACTGTTTTTT
TRBV21-1	TRBJ1-2	NA	NA	CASSKVGTVYGYTF	TGTGCCAGCAGCAAAGTTGGGACAGTCTATGGCTACACCTTC
TRBV19	TRBJ2-1	TRBD2	NA	CASSARTSGKDEQFF	TGTGCCAGTAGCGCCCGGACTAGCGGGAAGGATGAGCAGTTCTTC
TRBV4-1	TRBJ2-5	NA	once	CASSQSGVQGETQYF	TGCGCCAGCAGCCAATCCGGGGTTCAGGGGGAGACCCAGTACTTC
TRBV19	TRBJ1-1	TRBD1	once	CASSSREGGGYEAFF	TGTGCCAGTAGTTCCCGGGAAGGGGGCGGGTATGAAGCTTTCTTT
TRBV28	TRBJ2-2	NA	few	CASSFPPGGELFF	TGTGCCAGCAGTTTTCCACCGGGCGGGGAGCTGTTTTTT
TRBV4-1	TRBJ1-5	NA	NA	CASSQQGGGNQPQHF	TGCGCCAGCAGCCAACAGGGCGGGGGCAATCAGCCCCAGCATTTT
TRBV7-2	TRBJ2-1	TRBD2	NA	CASSTGGSYNEQFF	TGTGCCAGCAGCACGGGGGGGTCCTACAATGAGCAGTTCTTC
TRBV19	TRBJ2-7	NA	NA	CASSISRLASDEQYF	TGTGCCAGTAGTATATCCCGCCTAGCGAGTGACGAGCAGTACTTC
TRBV4-3	TRBJ1-2	NA	NA	CASSQDLTDIFVYGYTF	TGCGCCAGCAGCCAAGATCTGACAGACATATTTGTCTATGGCTACACCTTC
TRBV1	TRBJ1-1	NA	NA	CTSSPRRGRYTEAFF	TGCACCAGCAGCCCCCGCCGAGGGAGGTACACTGAAGCTTTCTTT
TRBV28	TRBJ2-7	NA	NA	CASSVVREQYF	TGTGCCAGCAGTGTCGTTCGCGAGCAGTACTTC
TRBV6-5	TRBJ1-1	NA	few	CASSYSGVGGTEAFF	TGTGCCAGCAGTTACTCGGGGGTCGGGGGCACTGAAGCTTTCTTT
TRBV27	TRBJ2-1	TRBD2	NA	CASKRPGLGDLNEQFF	TGTGCCAGCAAACGACCGGGACTAGGGGATCTTAATGAGCAGTTCTTC
TRBV28	TRBJ2-1	NA	few	CASSLLQSYNEQFF	TGTGCCAGCAGTTTATTACAGAGCTACAATGAGCAGTTCTTC
TRBV11-2	TRBJ1-1	TRBD1	NA	CASSPRTGANTEAFF	TGTGCCAGCAGCCCGAGGACAGGTGCGAACACTGAAGCTTTCTTT
TRBV28	TRBJ1-1	NA	NA	CASSWSQREAFF	TGTGCCAGCAGTTGGAGCCAGCGTGAAGCTTTCTTT
TRBV10-3	TRBJ2-2	TRBD1	few	CASGTGGGEGELFF	TGTGCCAGCGGGACAGGGGGCGGAGAGGGGGAGCTGTTTTTT
TRBV28	TRBJ1-1	NA	NA	CASSSVLTEAFF	TGTGCCAGCAGTTCCGTACTGACTGAAGCTTTCTTT
TRBV27	TRBJ2-7	NA	NA	CASLSLMDSSYEQYF	TGTGCCAGCCTATCACTCATGGACAGCTCCTACGAGCAGTACTTC
TRBV19	TRBJ2-7	NA	few	CASSTQGGQYYEQYF	TGTGCCAGTAGTACTCAAGGTGGACAGTACTACGAGCAGTACTTC
TRBV19	TRBJ2-7	NA	NA	CASSITPTQYYEQYF	TGTGCCAGTAGTATCACCCCGACTCAATACTACGAGCAGTACTTC
TRBV5-6	TRBJ2-6	NA	NA	CASSLRSSGANVLTF	TGTGCCAGCAGCTTGCGGAGCTCTGGGGCCAACGTCCTGACTTTC
TRBV27	TRBJ2-7	NA	NA	CASSLSPPRSGAYEQYF	TGTGCCAGCAGTTTATCCCCCCCGCGGTCGGGGGCCTACGAGCAGTACTTC
TRBV7-2	TRBJ2-6	NA	NA	CASSSGQAGANVLTF	TGTGCCAGCAGCTCAGGACAAGCTGGGGCCAACGTCCTGACTTTC
TRBV28	TRBJ1-2	TRBD1	few	CASSFWETGERYGYTF	TGTGCCAGCAGTTTTTGGGAGACAGGGGAGAGGTATGGCTACACCTTC
TRBV4-2	TRBJ2-7	NA	medium-sized	CASSHSSSYEQYF	TGTGCCAGCAGCCATTCCAGCTCCTACGAGCAGTACTTC
TRBV6-4	TRBJ2-2	NA	NA	CASSDSRGQAGELFF	TGTGCCAGCAGTGACTCGCGGGGGCAGGCCGGGGAGCTGTTTTTT
TRBV27	TRBJ2-3	NA	NA	CASRSTTGPFRTDTQYF	TGTGCCAGCAGATCTACCACAGGCCCGTTCCGCACAGATACGCAGTATTTT
TRBV5-1	TRBJ2-7	TRBD2	NA	CASAGGTYEQYF	TGCGCCAGCGCGGGGGGAACGTACGAGCAGTACTTC
TRBV5-1	TRBJ2-7	TRBD2	few	CASSPPGTSGAYEQYF	TGCGCCAGCAGCCCGCCTGGGACTAGCGGGGCCTACGAGCAGTACTTC
TRBV28	TRBJ1-5	TRBD1	once	CAADRAISNQPQHF	TGTGCCGCGGACAGGGCGATAAGCAATCAGCCCCAGCATTTT
TRBV7-9	TRBJ2-1	NA	NA	CSSSFLSGGDEQFF	TGTTCCAGCAGCTTCCTATCCGGTGGAGATGAGCAGTTCTTC
TRBV27	TRBJ2-1	TRBD1	NA	CASKFGQDVGEQFF	TGTGCCAGCAAGTTTGGACAGGATGTAGGTGAGCAGTTCTTC
TRBV10-2	TRBJ2-1	TRBD1	NA	CASMEGGRSNEQFF	TGCGCCAGCATGGAAGGGGGCCGCAGCAATGAGCAGTTCTTC